The rows below give T cell receptor beta chains drawn from one sample of a study of T cells in Graves' hyperthyroidism and ophthalmopathy. Via MiXCR, TCRdb re-called the multiplex PCR reads, giving one row per CDR3 protein. The data contain 530,000 or so distinct CDR3 sequences, under 20% of them singletons. Sequenced input: blood. These receptors were obtained from a woman younger than 30 with Graves' ophthalmopathy. The CDR3 runs from the conserved cysteine through the conserved F or W. The D gene is left open where the match is weak. Part of the rows lack a size; the others show once, few, many or a class for expanded clones.

TRBJ2-1,TRBV20-1,-,-,TGCAGTGCTAGACTGGCGCCGGACCCTTGGTACAATGAGCAGTTCTTC,CSARLAPDPWYNEQFF
TRBJ1-3,TRBV16,-,-,TGTGCCAGCAGAGACAATTCCGACCCCGTGACGGGTCACACCATATATTTT,CASRDNSDPVTGHTIYF
TRBJ1-2,TRBV12-3/TRBV12-4,many,-,TGTGCCAGCAGCTTTGGACAGACAGGCTACAGGAGGGGCTACACCTTC,CASSFGQTGYRRGYTF
TRBJ2-3,TRBV19,few,TRBD1,TGTGCCAGTAGTATCCAGGGGGTGAGCACAGATACGCAGTATTTT,CASSIQGVSTDTQYF
TRBJ2-7,TRBV5-1,many,-,TGCGCCAGCAGCTCAGGGATCTACGAGCAGTACTTC,CASSSGIYEQYF
TRBJ2-3,TRBV12-5,many,-,TGTGCTAGTGGTTTAGGAGATACGCAGTATTTT,CASGLGDTQYF
TRBJ2-2,TRBV4-2,few,-,TGTGCCAGCAGCCAAGAGGGTGGCGGGGAGCTGTTTTTT,CASSQEGGGELFF
TRBJ2-3,TRBV15,few,-,TGTGCCACCAGCAGAGACAGGGGCGGGGGCACAGATACGCAGTATTTT,CATSRDRGGGTDTQYF
TRBJ1-4,TRBV7-9,few,-,TGTGCCAGCAGCTTAGCCTCGGGTGTTGAAAAACTGTTTTTT,CASSLASGVEKLFF
TRBJ1-1,TRBV6-5,many,-,TGTGCCAGCAGTTACGACGCACCCCGGAACACTGAAGCTTTCTTT,CASSYDAPRNTEAFF
TRBJ2-3,TRBV24-1,few,TRBD2,TGTGCCACCAGTGACCGGCCCCGGGCGGGGGGGACCGCAGATACGCAGTATTTT,CATSDRPRAGGTADTQYF
TRBJ2-3,TRBV6-1,-,TRBD1,TGTGCCAGCAGTGAAAAAATATATTCGGCTGGACAGGGGGCGAATACGCAGTATTTT,CASSEKIYSAGQGANTQYF
TRBJ1-2,TRBV20-1,many,-,TGCAGTGCTAGAGATCCTAGACAACCTAACTATGGCTACACCTTC,CSARDPRQPNYGYTF
TRBJ1-2,TRBV6-7,-,-,TGTGCCAGCAGTTACCCCGGACAGAAAAGCACCCCCAGGCTATATGGCTACACCTTC,CASSYPGQKSTPRLYGYTF
TRBJ2-5,TRBV4-1,-,-,TGCGCCAGCAGCCAAACTCCCGGGACAAACTACCAAGAGACCCAGTACTTC,CASSQTPGTNYQETQYF
TRBJ2-3,TRBV6-1,many,TRBD2,TGTGCCAGCAGTGACCTAGCGGGGGGAAGCACAGATACGCAGTATTTT,CASSDLAGGSTDTQYF
TRBJ2-7,TRBV7-8,many,TRBD1,TGTGCCAGCAGCCAACACCGGGACAGATCCTACGAGCAGTACTTC,CASSQHRDRSYEQYF
TRBJ1-2,TRBV7-9,-,-,TGTGCCAGCAGCCTAATAAGGACTGATAACTATGGCTACACCTTC,CASSLIRTDNYGYTF
TRBJ1-1,TRBV19,few,-,TGTGCCAGTTCGGTACACCGGCTCCCTGAAGCTTTCTTT,CASSVHRLPEAFF
TRBJ1-1,TRBV18,many,-,TGTGCCAGCTCACCACCAAACCTCTGGGACACTGAAGCTTTCTTT,CASSPPNLWDTEAFF
TRBJ2-5,TRBV9,many,TRBD2,TGTGCCAGCAGTGCTAGCGGGAGGGAAGAGACCCAGTACTTC,CASSASGREETQYF
TRBJ1-4,TRBV3-1,few,-,TGTGCCAGCAGCCATAGTGGACGGCAAGAACAACTGTTTTTT,CASSHSGRQEQLFF
TRBJ2-5,TRBV6-1,many,-,TGTGCCAGCACCCCAGCTTTCCAAGAGACCCAGTACTTC,CASTPAFQETQYF
TRBJ1-1,TRBV5-1,many,TRBD1,TGCGCCAGCAGCGCTGCCAGGGGGCAAGGCACTGAAGCTTTCTTT,CASSAARGQGTEAFF
TRBJ1-2,TRBV5-1,many,-,TGCGCCAGCAGCTTACTAACAAGGGAAGGCGGCTACACCTTC,CASSLLTREGGYTF
TRBJ1-3,TRBV28,few,-,TGTGCCAGCAGTTTTGGTCGCTCTGGAAACACCATATATTTT,CASSFGRSGNTIYF
TRBJ2-3,TRBV6-5,-,TRBD2,TGTGCCAGCAGTTACTCGAGGAGTTCGGGGGGTAGCACAGATACGCAGTATTTT,CASSYSRSSGGSTDTQYF
TRBJ1-2,TRBV29-1,-,TRBD1,TGCAGCGTTGTCTACCGGGACAGGGGGGATGGCTATGGCTACACCTTC,CSVVYRDRGDGYGYTF
TRBJ2-3,TRBV18,many,-,TGTGCCAGCTCACTACGGGAAGCGCAGACCACAGATACGCAGTATTTT,CASSLREAQTTDTQYF
TRBJ1-2,TRBV10-3,many,TRBD1,TGTGCCATCAGGGGGACAGGGGAGGCTGGCTACACCTTC,CAIRGTGEAGYTF
TRBJ2-3,TRBV2,-,TRBD2,TGTGCCAGTGTCCCGGGACTAGCGGGAAGCACAGATACGCAGTATTTT,CASVPGLAGSTDTQYF
TRBJ2-1,TRBV20-1,-,TRBD2,TGCAGTGCTAGGGGAGCGGGGACGTCCTACAATGAGCAGTTCTTC,CSARGAGTSYNEQFF
TRBJ1-6,TRBV25-1,-,TRBD1,TGTGCCAGCACACAGGGGGCTAATTCACCCCTCCACTTT,CASTQGANSPLHF
TRBJ2-5,TRBV7-3,many,TRBD2,TGTGCCAGCAGCATGACTAGCGGGAGAGGTCAGGAGACCCAGTACTTC,CASSMTSGRGQETQYF
TRBJ2-1,TRBV2,many,TRBD2,TGTGCCAGCAAGGAAAGCGGGGGGCCGAGCTCCTACAATGAGCAGTTCTTC,CASKESGGPSSYNEQFF
TRBJ1-2,TRBV7-9,many,TRBD1,TGTGCCAGCAGCTTAGGGGAGGACAGGCACTATGGCTACACCTTC,CASSLGEDRHYGYTF
TRBJ1-5,TRBV6-5,-,-,TGTGCCAGCAGTTACTCGACCCCGGTTTCTAGCAATCAGCCCCAGCATTTT,CASSYSTPVSSNQPQHF
TRBJ1-6,TRBV6-1,few,-,TGCGCCAGCAGCGGGACACTGAGCTCCTATAATTCACCCCTCCACTTT,CASSGTLSSYNSPLHF
TRBJ2-7,TRBV29-1,-,-,TGCAGCGTTGTTGGACCCCAGGATACTTTGCCCTACGAGCAGTACTTC,CSVVGPQDTLPYEQYF
TRBJ2-2,TRBV19,few,-,TGTGCCAGTAGTCTCATACAGGGTCTGGCCGGGGAGCTGTTTTTT,CASSLIQGLAGELFF
TRBJ2-5,TRBV30,many,-,TGTGCCTGGAGTTACGGGACTCCAGAGACCCAGTACTTC,CAWSYGTPETQYF
TRBJ1-5,TRBV7-9,few,-,TGTGCCAGCAGCCCCGGTTCGGGGGATAGCAATCAGCCCCAGCATTTT,CASSPGSGDSNQPQHF
TRBJ1-6,TRBV19,-,TRBD1,TGTGCCAGTAGTACCGGACAGGGCCAAGGGTATTCACCCCTCCACTTT,CASSTGQGQGYSPLHF
TRBJ1-1,TRBV27,many,-,TGTGCCAGCAGTTCTTCAGCCCTGAACACTGAAGCTTTCTTT,CASSSSALNTEAFF
TRBJ2-1,TRBV9,few,-,TGTGCCAGCAGCGTTTCCAGGGGATCGTACAATGAGCAGTTCTTC,CASSVSRGSYNEQFF
TRBJ2-3,TRBV7-8,few,TRBD2,TGTGCCAGCAGCTTTGATCCGTTAGCGGGAGGGCGTCAAGATACGCAGTATTTT,CASSFDPLAGGRQDTQYF
TRBJ1-6,TRBV30,-,TRBD1,TGTGCCTGGACAGGGGGGACAGATAATTCACCCCTCCACTTT,CAWTGGTDNSPLHF
TRBJ2-1,TRBV5-6,-,TRBD1,TGTGCCAGCAGCTTTGACAGGGCTCGGAACAATGAGCAGTTCTTC,CASSFDRARNNEQFF
TRBJ2-7,TRBV27,-,TRBD2,TGTGCCAGCAGTTCCTCACTAGCGGGGGCCTCCTACGAGCAGTACTTC,CASSSSLAGASYEQYF
TRBJ1-1,TRBV30,many,-,TGTGCCTGGAGTGTTGGGGGTCGCACTGAAGCTTTCTTT,CAWSVGGRTEAFF
TRBJ1-6,TRBV15,-,-,TGTGCCACCAGCAGAGATAGACAGTTTAATTCACCCCTCCACTTT,CATSRDRQFNSPLHF
TRBJ2-1,TRBV7-3,-,-,TGTGCCAGCAGCTTCGGGACGCCTGAAGGGGACAATGAGCAGTTCTTC,CASSFGTPEGDNEQFF
TRBJ1-1,TRBV19,few,TRBD1,TGTGCCAGTAGTACGGGACAGGGGATGACTGAAGCTTTCTTT,CASSTGQGMTEAFF
TRBJ2-1,TRBV5-1,-,TRBD2,TGCGCCAGCAGCTCATCGACTAGCGGACTATACAATGAGCAGTTCTTC,CASSSSTSGLYNEQFF